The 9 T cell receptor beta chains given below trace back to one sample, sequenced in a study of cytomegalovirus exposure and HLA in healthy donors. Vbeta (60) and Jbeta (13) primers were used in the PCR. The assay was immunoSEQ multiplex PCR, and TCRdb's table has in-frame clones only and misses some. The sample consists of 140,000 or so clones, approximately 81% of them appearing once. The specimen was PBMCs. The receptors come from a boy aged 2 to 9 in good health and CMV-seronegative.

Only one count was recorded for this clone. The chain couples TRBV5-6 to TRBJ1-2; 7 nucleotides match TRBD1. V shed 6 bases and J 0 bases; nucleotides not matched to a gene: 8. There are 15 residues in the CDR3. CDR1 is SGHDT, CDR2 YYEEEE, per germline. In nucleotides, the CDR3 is TGTGCCAGCACCCGCTGGACAGGCGCTAACTATGGCTACACCTTC. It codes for CASTRWTGANYGYTF.

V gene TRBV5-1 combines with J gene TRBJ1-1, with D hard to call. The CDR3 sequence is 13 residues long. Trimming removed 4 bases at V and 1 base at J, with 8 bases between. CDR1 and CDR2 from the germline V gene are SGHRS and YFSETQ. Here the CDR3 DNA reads TGCGCCAGCAGCCTACCAGGGAACACTGAAGCTTTCTTT. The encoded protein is CASSLPGNTEAFF.

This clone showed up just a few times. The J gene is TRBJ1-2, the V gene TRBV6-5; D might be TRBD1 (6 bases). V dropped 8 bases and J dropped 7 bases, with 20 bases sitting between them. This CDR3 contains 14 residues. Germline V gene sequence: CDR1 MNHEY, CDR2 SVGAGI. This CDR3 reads CASSLGGGWPGYTF. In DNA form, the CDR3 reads TGTGCCAGCTCCCTAGGGGGGGGCTGGCCTGGCTACACCTTC.

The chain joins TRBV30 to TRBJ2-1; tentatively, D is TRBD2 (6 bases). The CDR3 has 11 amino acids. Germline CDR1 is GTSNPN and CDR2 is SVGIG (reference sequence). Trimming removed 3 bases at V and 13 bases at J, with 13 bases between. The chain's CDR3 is CAWSPGSYQFF. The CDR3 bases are TGTGCCTGGAGCCCCGGGAGCTACCAGTTCTTC.

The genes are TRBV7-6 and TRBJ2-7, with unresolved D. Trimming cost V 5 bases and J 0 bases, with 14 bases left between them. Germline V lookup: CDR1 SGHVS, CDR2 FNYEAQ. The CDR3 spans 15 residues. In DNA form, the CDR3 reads TGTGCCAGCAGCCGATACCTAAAGCCCTCCTACGAGCAGTACTTC. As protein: CASSRYLKPSYEQYF. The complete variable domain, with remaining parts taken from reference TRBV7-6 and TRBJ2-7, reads GAGVSQSPRYKVTKRGQDVALRCDPISGHVSLYWYRQALGQGPEFLTYFNYEAQQDKSGLPNDRFSAERPEGSISTLTIQRTEQRDSAMYRCASSRYLKPSYEQYFGPGTRLTVT.

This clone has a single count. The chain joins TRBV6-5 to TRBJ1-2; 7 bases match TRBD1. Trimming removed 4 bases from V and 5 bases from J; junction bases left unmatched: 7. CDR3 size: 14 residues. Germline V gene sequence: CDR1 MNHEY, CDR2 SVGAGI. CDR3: CASSSGGTWYGYTF. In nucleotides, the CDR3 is TGTGCCAGCAGTTCAGGGGGGACATGGTATGGCTACACCTTC.

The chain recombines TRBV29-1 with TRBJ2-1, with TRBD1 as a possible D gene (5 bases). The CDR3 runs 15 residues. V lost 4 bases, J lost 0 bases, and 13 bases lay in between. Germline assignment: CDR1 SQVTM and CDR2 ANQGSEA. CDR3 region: CSVVTDSSSYNEQFF. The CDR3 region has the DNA TGCAGCGTTGTGACAGACTCGAGCTCCTACAATGAGCAGTTCTTC.

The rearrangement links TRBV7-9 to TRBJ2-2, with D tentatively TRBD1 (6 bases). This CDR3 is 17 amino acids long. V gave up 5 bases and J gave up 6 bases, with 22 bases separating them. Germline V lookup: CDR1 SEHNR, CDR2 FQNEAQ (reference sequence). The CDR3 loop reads CASSPVTEQGTAGELFF. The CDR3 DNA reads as TGTGCCAGCAGCCCTGTTACCGAACAGGGTACGGCCGGGGAGCTGTTTTTT.

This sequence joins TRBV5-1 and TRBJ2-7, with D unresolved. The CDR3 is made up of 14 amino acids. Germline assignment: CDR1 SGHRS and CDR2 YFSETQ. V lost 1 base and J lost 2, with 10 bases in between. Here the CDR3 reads CASSLWRKTYEQYF. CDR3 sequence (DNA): TGCGCCAGCAGCTTGTGGCGGAAAACCTACGAGCAGTACTTC.